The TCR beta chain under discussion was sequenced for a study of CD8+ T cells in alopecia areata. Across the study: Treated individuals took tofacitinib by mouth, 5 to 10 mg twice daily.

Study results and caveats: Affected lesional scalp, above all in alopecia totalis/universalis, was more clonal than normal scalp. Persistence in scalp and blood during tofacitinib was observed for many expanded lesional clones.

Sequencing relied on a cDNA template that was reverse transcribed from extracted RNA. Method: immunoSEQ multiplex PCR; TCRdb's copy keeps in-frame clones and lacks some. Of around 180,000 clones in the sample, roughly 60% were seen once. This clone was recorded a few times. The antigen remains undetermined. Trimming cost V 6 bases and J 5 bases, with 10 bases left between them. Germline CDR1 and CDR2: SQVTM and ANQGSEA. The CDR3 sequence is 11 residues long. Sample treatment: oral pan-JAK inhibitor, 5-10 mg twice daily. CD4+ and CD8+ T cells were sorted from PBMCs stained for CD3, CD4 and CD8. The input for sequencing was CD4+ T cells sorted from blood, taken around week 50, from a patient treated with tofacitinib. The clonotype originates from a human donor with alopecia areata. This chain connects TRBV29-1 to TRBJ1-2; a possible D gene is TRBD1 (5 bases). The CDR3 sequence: CSVGDGYGYTF. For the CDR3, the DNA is TGCAGCGTCGGGGACGGATATGGCTACACCTTC.